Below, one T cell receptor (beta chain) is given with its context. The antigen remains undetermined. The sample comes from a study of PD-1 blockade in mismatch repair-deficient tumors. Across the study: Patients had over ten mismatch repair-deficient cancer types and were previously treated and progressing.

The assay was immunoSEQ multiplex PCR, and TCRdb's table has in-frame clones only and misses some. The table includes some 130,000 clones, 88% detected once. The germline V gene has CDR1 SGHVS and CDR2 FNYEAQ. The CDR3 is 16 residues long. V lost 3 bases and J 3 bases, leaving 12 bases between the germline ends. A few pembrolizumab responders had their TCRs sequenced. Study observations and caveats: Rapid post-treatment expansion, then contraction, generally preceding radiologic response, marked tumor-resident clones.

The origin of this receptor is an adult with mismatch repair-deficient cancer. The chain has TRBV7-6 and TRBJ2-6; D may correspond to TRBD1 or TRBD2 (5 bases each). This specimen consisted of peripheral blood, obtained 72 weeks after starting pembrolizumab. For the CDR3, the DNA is TGTGCCAGCAGCTTTGAGGGGTTTCGTGGGGCCAACGTCCTGACTTTC. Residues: CASSFEGFRGANVLTF.